This TCR beta chain derives from a study of blood T cell repertoires in COVID-19. As for the study in general: The samples span acute and convalescent COVID-19 from the United States, Italy and Spain.

The sample holds a few counts of this clone. Data came from immunoSEQ multiplex PCR; TCRdb stores just in-frame clones and leaves some out. This table has 270,000 or so clones, 89% appearing once. This CDR3 region has 13 residues. V gave up 8 bases and J gave up 3 bases; unmatched junction bases: 7. CDR1 and CDR2 (germline): MNHEY, SVGAGI. The chain employs TRBV6-5 and TRBJ2-7, with TRBD1 identical over 7 bases. This sequence was found in a middle-aged woman who had recovered from COVID-19. Input material: peripheral blood. CDR3 coding DNA: TGTGCCAGCCTCGGACAGGCGAGCTACGAGCAGTACTTC. Translating it yields CASLGQASYEQYF.